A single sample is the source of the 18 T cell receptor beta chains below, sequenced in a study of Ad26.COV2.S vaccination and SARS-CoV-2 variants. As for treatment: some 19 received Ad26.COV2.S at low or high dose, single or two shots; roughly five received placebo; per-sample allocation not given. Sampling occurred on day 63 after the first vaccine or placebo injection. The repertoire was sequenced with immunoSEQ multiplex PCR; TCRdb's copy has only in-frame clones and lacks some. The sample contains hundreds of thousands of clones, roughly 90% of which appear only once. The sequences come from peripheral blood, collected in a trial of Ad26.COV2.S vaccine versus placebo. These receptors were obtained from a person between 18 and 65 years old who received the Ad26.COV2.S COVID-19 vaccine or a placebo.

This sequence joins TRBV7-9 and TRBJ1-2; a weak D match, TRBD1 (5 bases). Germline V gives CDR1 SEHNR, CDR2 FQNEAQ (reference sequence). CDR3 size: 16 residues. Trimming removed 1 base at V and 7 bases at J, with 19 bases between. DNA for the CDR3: TGTGCCAGCAGCTTAGAGGTTGGCAGGGCCCAGTTTGGCTACACCTTC. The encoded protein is CASSLEVGRAQFGYTF.

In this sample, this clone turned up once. In nucleotides, the CDR3 is TGTGCCAGTAGTCTCCTGGGGGCCGACACCGGGGAGCTGTTTTTT. It is translated as CASSLLGADTGELFF. The chain uses TRBV19 and TRBJ2-2; TRBD1 might be the D (6 bases). The CDR3 contains 15 residues. Trimming stripped 5 bases from V and 3 bases from J, with 13 bases between. The germline V gene encodes CDR1 LNHDA and CDR2 SQIVND (reference sequence).

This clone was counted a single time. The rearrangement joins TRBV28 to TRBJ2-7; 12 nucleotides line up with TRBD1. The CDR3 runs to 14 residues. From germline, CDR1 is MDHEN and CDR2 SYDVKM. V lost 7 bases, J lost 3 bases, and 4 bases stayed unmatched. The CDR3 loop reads CASTGTGGVYEQYF. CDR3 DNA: TGTGCCAGCACCGGGACAGGGGGCGTCTACGAGCAGTACTTC.

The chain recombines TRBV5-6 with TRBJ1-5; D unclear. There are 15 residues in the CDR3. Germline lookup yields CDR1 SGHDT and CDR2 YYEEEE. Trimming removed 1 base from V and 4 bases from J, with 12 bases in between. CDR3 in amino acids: CASSLRELINQPQHF. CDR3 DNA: TGTGCCAGCAGCTTGAGGGAGCTGATAAATCAGCCCCAGCATTTT.

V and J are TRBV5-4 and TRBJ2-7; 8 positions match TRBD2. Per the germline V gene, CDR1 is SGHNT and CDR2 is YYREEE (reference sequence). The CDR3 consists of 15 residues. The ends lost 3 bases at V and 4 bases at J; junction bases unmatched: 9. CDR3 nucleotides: TGTGCCAGCAGCTCGGGGGGGCAATCCCCTTACGAGCAGTACTTC. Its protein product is CASSSGGQSPYEQYF.

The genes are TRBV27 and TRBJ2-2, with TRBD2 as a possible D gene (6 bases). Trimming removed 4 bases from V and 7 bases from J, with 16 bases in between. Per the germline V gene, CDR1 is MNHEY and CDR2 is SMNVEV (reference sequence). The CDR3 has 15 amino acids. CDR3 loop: CASSSLRERDGELFF. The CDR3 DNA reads TGTGCCAGCAGTTCCCTTCGGGAGCGAGACGGGGAGCTGTTTTTT.

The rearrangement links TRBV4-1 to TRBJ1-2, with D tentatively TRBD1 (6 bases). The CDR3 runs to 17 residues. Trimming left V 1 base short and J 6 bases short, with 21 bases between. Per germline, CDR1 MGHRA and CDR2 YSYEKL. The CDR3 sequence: CASSQATGYVLRNGYTF. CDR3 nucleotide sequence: TGCGCCAGCAGCCAAGCTACAGGGTACGTTTTAAGGAATGGCTACACCTTC.

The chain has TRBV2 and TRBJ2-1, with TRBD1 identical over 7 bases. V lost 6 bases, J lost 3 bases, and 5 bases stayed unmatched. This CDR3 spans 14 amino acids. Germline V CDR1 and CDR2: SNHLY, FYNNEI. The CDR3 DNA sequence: TGTGCCAGCAGCGACCGGGACAGCTACAATGAGCAGTTCTTC. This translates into CASSDRDSYNEQFF.

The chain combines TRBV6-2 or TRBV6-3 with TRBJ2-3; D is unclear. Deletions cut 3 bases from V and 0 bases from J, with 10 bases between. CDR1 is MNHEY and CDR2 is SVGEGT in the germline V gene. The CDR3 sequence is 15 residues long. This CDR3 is CASSYQPSSTDTQYF. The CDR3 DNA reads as TGTGCCAGCAGTTATCAGCCCTCTAGCACAGATACGCAGTATTTT.

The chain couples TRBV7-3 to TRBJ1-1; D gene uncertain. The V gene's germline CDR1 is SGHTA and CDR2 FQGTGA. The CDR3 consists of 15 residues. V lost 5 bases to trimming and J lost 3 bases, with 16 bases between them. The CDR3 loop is CASSTQAGSDTEAFF. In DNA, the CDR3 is TGTGCCAGCAGCACCCAGGCGGGGTCCGACACTGAAGCTTTCTTT. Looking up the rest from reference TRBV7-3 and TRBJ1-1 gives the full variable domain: GAGVSQTPSNKVTEKGKYVELRCDPISGHTALYWYRQSLGQGPEFLIYFQGTGAADDSGLPNDRFFAVRPEGSVSTLKIQRTERGDSAVYLCASSTQAGSDTEAFFGQGTRLTVV.

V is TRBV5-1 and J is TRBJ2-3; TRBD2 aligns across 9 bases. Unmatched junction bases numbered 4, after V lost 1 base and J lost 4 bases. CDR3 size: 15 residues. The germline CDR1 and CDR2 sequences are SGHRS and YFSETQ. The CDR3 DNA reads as TGCGCCAGCAGCTTGTTGCGGGGGGGCCCAGATACGCAGTATTTT. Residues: CASSLLRGGPDTQYF.

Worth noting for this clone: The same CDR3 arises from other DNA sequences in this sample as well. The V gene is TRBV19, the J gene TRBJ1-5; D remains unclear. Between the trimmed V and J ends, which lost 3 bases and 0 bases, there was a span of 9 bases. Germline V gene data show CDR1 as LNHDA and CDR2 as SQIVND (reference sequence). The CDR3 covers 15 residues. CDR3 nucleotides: TGTGCCAGTAGTATGATCATTGGTAGCAATCAGCCCCAGCATTTT. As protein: CASSMIIGSNQPQHF.

The chain's CDR3 is CASSQTFSGGTRSYEQYF. The CDR3 bases are TGTGCCAGCAGCCAGACGTTTAGCGGGGGCACTCGGAGCTACGAGCAGTACTTC. This chain connects TRBV6-2 or TRBV6-3 to TRBJ2-7; TRBD2 matches 9 bases. CDR3 length: 18 amino acids. Trimming removed 6 bases from V and 3 bases from J; junction bases left unmatched: 18. Germline V gene data show CDR1 as MNHEY and CDR2 as SVGEGT.

The CDR3: CSALQSGTGSENTIYF. In DNA, the CDR3 is TGCAGCGCTCTTCAATCCGGGACAGGGTCGGAGAACACCATATATTTT. The chain is built from TRBV29-1 and TRBJ1-3; TRBD1 matches at 9 bases. The CDR3 contains 16 residues. The germline V gene has CDR1 SQVTM and CDR2 ANQGSEA. Trimming removed 7 bases from V and 7 bases from J; junction bases left unmatched: 17.

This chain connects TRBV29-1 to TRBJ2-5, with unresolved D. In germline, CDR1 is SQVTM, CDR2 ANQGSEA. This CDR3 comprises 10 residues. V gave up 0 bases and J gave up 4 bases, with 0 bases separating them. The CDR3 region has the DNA TGCAGCGTTGAAGAAGAGACCCAGTACTTC. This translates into CSVEEETQYF.

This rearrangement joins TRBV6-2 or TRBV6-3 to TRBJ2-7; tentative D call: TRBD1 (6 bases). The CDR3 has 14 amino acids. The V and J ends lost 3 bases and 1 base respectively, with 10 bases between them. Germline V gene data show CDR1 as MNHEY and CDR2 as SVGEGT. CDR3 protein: CASSYYRDSYEQYF. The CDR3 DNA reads TGTGCCAGCAGTTATTACAGGGATTCCTACGAGCAGTACTTC.

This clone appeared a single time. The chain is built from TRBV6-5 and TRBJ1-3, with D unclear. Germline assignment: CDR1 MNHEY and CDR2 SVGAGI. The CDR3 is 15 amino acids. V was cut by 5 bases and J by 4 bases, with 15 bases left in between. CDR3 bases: TGTGCCAGCAGTCCCCCACCGGGGTCAGGAAACACCATATATTTT. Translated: CASSPPPGSGNTIYF.

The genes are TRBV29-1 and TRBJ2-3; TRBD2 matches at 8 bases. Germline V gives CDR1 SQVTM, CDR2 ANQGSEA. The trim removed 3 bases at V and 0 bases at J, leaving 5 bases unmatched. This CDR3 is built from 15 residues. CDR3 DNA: TGCAGCGTTGACCGGGAGGGGAGCAGCACAGATACGCAGTATTTT. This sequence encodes CSVDREGSSTDTQYF.